What follows are 22 T cell receptor beta chains derived from one specimen sequenced in a study of beta chain features in type 1 diabetes (dated by TCRdb to 2017 to 2018). The investigation overall reported the following: In all four CD4+ subsets, TCRB CDR3 length was moderately but significantly shorter in type 1 diabetes patients.

Their antigens remain unidentified. Library construction relied on the immunoSEQ multiplex PCR assay. All of the isolated RNA was reverse transcribed with the High Capacity cDNA Reverse Transcription Kit, so expressed TCRB transcripts were sequenced. TCRdb holds this immuneACCESS table with in-frame rearrangements only. Some clones are missing; in checked studies, unresolved V genes explain under half, and the rest has no known cause. The sample contains 350,000 to 450,000 clones, 10% to 15% of them found a single time. About 0.01% of the sample rests with the top ten. Sequenced sample: naive CD4+ T cells from blood. The sample's cell subset or site label, in plain terms: true naive CD4+ T cells. These receptors all come from a woman aged 18-35 years with type 1 diabetes.

Only a few counts were recorded for this clone. One junction end disagrees with the germline gene, perhaps due to a read error. This rearrangement joins TRBV7-7 to TRBJ2-3; maybe TRBD2 (6 bases). The V gene's germline CDR1 is SSHAT and CDR2 FNYEAQ (reference sequence). This CDR3 contains 14 residues. The CDR3 is CASSLAAGPDTQYF. The CDR3 DNA follows: TGTGCTAGCAGCTTAGCGGCGGGGCCAGATACGCAGTATTTT.

Only a few counts were recorded for this clone. This chain uses TRBV15 with TRBJ2-5; 8 bases fit TRBD1. J lost 5 bases, V lost 2 bases, and 7 bases had no gene match. Looked up from germline, CDR1 is LNHNV and CDR2 is YYDKDF (reference sequence). This CDR3 region has 15 residues. CDR3 DNA sequence: TGTGCCACCAGCAGACGGACAGGGTCGGTCGAGACCCAGTACTTC. Translated: CATSRRTGSVETQYF.

This clone showed up just once. The J gene is TRBJ2-3, the V gene TRBV30, with 9 nucleotides matching TRBD2. This CDR3 contains 14 residues. The V gene's germline CDR1 is GTSNPN and CDR2 SVGIG (reference sequence). After removal of 4 bases from V and 2 bases from J, the junction contained 4 bases not matched to a gene. The DNA of the CDR3 is TGTGCCTGGAAGACTAGCGGACTCACAGATACGCAGTATTTT. Amino acid sequence: CAWKTSGLTDTQYF.

V is TRBV18 and J is TRBJ1-1; D ambiguous. Germline V gives CDR1 KGHSH, CDR2 LQKENI. The CDR3 spans 12 residues. V gave up 3 bases and J gave up 7 bases, with 9 bases separating them. The chain's CDR3 is CASSPQEGEAFF. In DNA, the CDR3 is TGTGCCAGCTCACCGCAAGAGGGTGAAGCTTTCTTT.

A few counts support this clone. The chain uses TRBV7-2 and TRBJ2-5; 8 positions agree with TRBD2. Trimming removed 5 bases from V and 1 base from J; junction bases left unmatched: 6. The CDR3 covers 15 residues. CDR1 and CDR2 from the germline V gene are SGHTA and FQGNSA. The DNA for the CDR3 is TGTGCCAGCAGCAGACTAGCGTCACTCCAAGAGACCCAGTACTTC. Translation gives CASSRLASLQETQYF.

The chain couples TRBV6-5 to TRBJ2-5; TRBD2 might be the D (7 bases). The CDR3 spans 14 residues. Trimming stripped 2 bases from V and 5 bases from J, with 12 bases between. Germline CDR1 and CDR2: MNHEY and SVGAGI. CDR3: CASSYGGARETQYF. The CDR3 region has the DNA TGTGCCAGCAGTTACGGGGGGGCAAGGGAGACCCAGTACTTC.

This chain uses TRBV4-3 with TRBJ2-7; D is unclear. Between the trimmed V and J ends, which lost 0 bases and 7 bases, there was a span of 19 bases. This CDR3 spans 16 amino acids. In germline, CDR1 is LGHNA, CDR2 YSLEER. CDR3 sequence reads: CASSQDIPGSSVEQYF. The CDR3 region has the DNA TGCGCCAGCAGCCAAGATATTCCAGGATCGTCGGTGGAGCAGTACTTC.

The V gene is TRBV7-3, the J gene TRBJ2-7, with D perhaps TRBD1 (6 bases). The CDR3 has 14 amino acids. Between the trimmed V and J ends, which lost 4 bases and 3 bases, there was a span of 13 bases. From germline, CDR1 is SGHTA and CDR2 FQGTGA. CDR3 bases: TGTGCCAGCAGCTCGGGACAAGGGGGCTACGAGCAGTACTTC. It yields the protein CASSSGQGGYEQYF.

This clone was counted only a few times. This chain uses TRBV6-5 with TRBJ1-2, with D possibly being TRBD1 (6 bases). Per the germline V gene, CDR1 is MNHEY and CDR2 is SVGAGI. The CDR3 consists of 14 residues. Trimming cost V 6 bases and J 3 bases, with 14 bases left between them. The CDR3 DNA is TGTGCCAGCAGCAAACAGGGAGGGGACTATGGCTACACCTTC. It encodes CASSKQGGDYGYTF.

The rearrangement uses TRBV19 and TRBJ2-5; no clear D gene. The V and J ends lost 3 bases and 2 bases respectively, with 7 bases between them. Germline V gene lookup returns CDR1 LNHDA and CDR2 SQIVND (reference sequence). This CDR3 contains 13 residues. The CDR3 sequence: CASSIGGQETQYF. The CDR3 nucleotides are TGTGCCAGTAGTATCGGCGGACAAGAGACCCAGTACTTC.

This clone has a handful of counts. The chain has TRBV6-6 and TRBJ1-5; D is uncertain. V shed 6 bases and J shed 2 bases, with 11 bases lying between them. CDR3 length: 14 residues. Germline-derived CDR1 and CDR2 are MNHNY and SVGAGI (reference sequence). Here the CDR3 reads CASRTPLGNQPQHF. CDR3 bases: TGTGCCAGCAGGACACCGCTCGGCAATCAGCCCCAGCATTTT.

This clone has only a few counts. This chain links TRBV6-5 with TRBJ1-4; the match to TRBD1 covers 11 bases. Germline lookup yields CDR1 MNHEY and CDR2 SVGAGI. Trimming cost V 0 bases and J 6 bases; bases outside gene matches: 0. This CDR3 comprises 15 residues. DNA for the CDR3: TGTGCCAGCAGTTACTCGGGACAGGGGGATGAAAAACTGTTTTTT. It encodes CASSYSGQGDEKLFF.

The chain combines TRBV4-3 with TRBJ1-1; TRBD1 agrees at 9 bases. J gave up 4 bases and V 4 bases, and 10 bases lay outside the gene matches. Germline loops: CDR1 LGHNA, CDR2 YSLEER. There are 16 residues in the CDR3. The CDR3, as DNA: TGCGCCAGCAGCCGCGCCCTACAGGGGGCGGGCACTGAAGCTTTCTTT. Its translation: CASSRALQGAGTEAFF.

The rearrangement joins TRBV29-1 to TRBJ2-1; a possible D gene is TRBD1 (5 bases). This CDR3 is 10 amino acids long. Trimming stripped 4 bases from V and 9 bases from J, with 7 bases between. The germline CDR1 and CDR2 sequences are SQVTM and ANQGSEA. The CDR3 DNA sequence: TGCAGCGTTGCAGGGTCTGAGCAGTTCTTC. Its translation is CSVAGSEQFF.

V gene TRBV30 combines with J gene TRBJ2-1; tentatively, D is TRBD1 (8 bases). The germline V gene has CDR1 GTSNPN and CDR2 SVGIG (reference sequence). The CDR3 extends over 14 amino acids. V lost 3 bases, J lost 9 bases, and 18 bases lay in between. CDR3 DNA sequence: TGTGCCTGGAGGGGAAATACAGGGGGGGGTGAGCAGTTCTTC. It yields the protein CAWRGNTGGGEQFF.

This rearrangement joins TRBV2 to TRBJ2-7; D may be TRBD1 (6 bases). V lost 6 bases, J lost 2 bases, and 11 bases lay in between. Germline loops: CDR1 SNHLY, CDR2 FYNNEI. The CDR3 has 13 amino acids. The CDR3 reads CASRSGQTYEQYF. The DNA of the CDR3 is TGTGCCAGCAGATCGGGACAAACCTACGAGCAGTACTTC. Drawing the rest from reference TRBV2 and TRBJ2-7, the complete variable domain is EPEVTQTPSHQVTQMGQEVILRCVPISNHLYFYWYRQILGQKVEFLVSFYNNEISEKSEIFDDQFSVERPDGSNFTLKIRSTKLEDSAMYFCASRSGQTYEQYFGPGTRLTVT.

The chain couples TRBV14 to TRBJ2-1, with D perhaps matching TRBD2 (6 bases). CDR1 SGHDN and CDR2 FVKESK come from the germline V gene. The CDR3 runs to 13 residues. With 3 bases removed from V and 6 bases from J, the gap between germline ends came to 9 bases. The CDR3 nucleotides are TGTGCCAGCAGCCATTCCGGGGGCAATGAGCAGTTCTTC. Its translation: CASSHSGGNEQFF. Full variable domain (rest looked up from reference TRBV14 and TRBJ2-1): EAGVTQFPSHSVIEKGQTVTLRCDPISGHDNLYWYRRVMGKEIKFLLHFVKESKQDESGMPNNRFLAERTGGTYSTLKVQPAELEDSGVYFCASSHSGGNEQFFGPGTRLTVL.

This clone was observed a few times. The V and J genes are TRBV7-2 and TRBJ2-7, with 12 bases aligning to TRBD1. CDR1 and CDR2 from the germline V gene are SGHTA and FQGNSA. The CDR3 covers 14 residues. V was pared by 5 bases and J by 7 bases, with 6 bases of the junction left unmatched. The CDR3 sequence is CASSRGQGAGEQYF. The DNA of the CDR3 is TGTGCCAGCAGCCGGGGACAGGGGGCAGGGGAGCAGTACTTC.

The CDR3: CASSAGTGVWANQPQHF. CDR3 DNA: TGTGCCAGTAGCGCCGGGACAGGGGTGTGGGCCAATCAGCCCCAGCATTTT. The rearrangement joins TRBV19 to TRBJ1-5, with 10 bases matching TRBD1. V lost 6 bases, J lost 3 bases, and 11 bases stayed unmatched. Germline CDR1 reads LNHDA; CDR2 reads SQIVND (reference sequence). The CDR3 runs 17 residues.

The V gene is TRBV10-3, the J gene TRBJ2-1; 9 bases are a match to TRBD1. The germline CDR1 and CDR2 sequences are ENHRY and SYGVKD. Trimming cost V 6 bases and J 5 bases; bases outside gene matches: 2. The CDR3 spans 13 residues. The DNA for the CDR3 is TGTGCCATCAGCGGACAGGGGCACAATGAGCAGTTCTTC. Protein product: CAISGQGHNEQFF.

The chain recombines TRBV7-2 with TRBJ1-2; D gene ambiguous. V gave up 7 bases and J gave up 5 bases, with 11 bases separating them. Germline loops: CDR1 SGHTA, CDR2 FQGNSA. This CDR3 is built from 12 residues. CDR3 protein: CASTPGPYGYTF. CDR3 DNA: TGTGCCAGCACCCCAGGTCCGTATGGCTACACCTTC.

The rearrangement links TRBV29-1 to TRBJ2-1, with a possible D match to TRBD2 (7 bases). Germline loops: CDR1 SQVTM, CDR2 ANQGSEA. The CDR3 extends over 12 amino acids. V dropped 6 bases and J dropped 7 bases, with 13 bases sitting between them. The CDR3 nucleotides read TGCAGCGTCGCGAGGGGGGGAAATGAGCAGTTCTTC. This sequence encodes CSVARGGNEQFF.